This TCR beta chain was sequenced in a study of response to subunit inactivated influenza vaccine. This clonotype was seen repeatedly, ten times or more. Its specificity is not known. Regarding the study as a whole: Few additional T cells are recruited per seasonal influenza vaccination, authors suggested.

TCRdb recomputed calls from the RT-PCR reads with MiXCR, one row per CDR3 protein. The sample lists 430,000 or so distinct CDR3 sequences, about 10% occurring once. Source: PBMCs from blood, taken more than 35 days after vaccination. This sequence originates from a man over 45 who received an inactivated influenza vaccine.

CDR3 amino acids: CASSLGAGFGQPQHF. Written as DNA, the CDR3 is TGTGCCAGCAGTTTAGGTGCAGGGTTTGGTCAGCCCCAGCATTTT. This chain uses TRBV12-3 or TRBV12-4 with TRBJ1-5; a weak D match, TRBD1 (5 bases). The CDR3 loop spans 15 amino acids. V was cut by 1 base and J by 6 bases, with 13 bases left in between.